This is a list of T cell receptor beta chains from one sample in a study of metastatic and nonmetastatic thyroid tumors. With MiXCR, TCRdb reprocessed the PCR reads. The table shows about 43,000 clones, with more than 3% occurring only once. The material sequenced was blood. These receptors were collected from a female donor with papillary thyroid cancer or a benign thyroid nodule (not recorded which). Some clones in this sample may be carry-over from other donors' samples. Each CDR3 is given with its conserved first and last residue. A D gene is named only where the DNA matches it firmly. Clone size is stated in some rows and not others, as once, few, many or a class when expanded.

TRBD2	many	TRBV9	TRBJ2-2	14	CASSVRGDAGELFF	TGTGCCAGCAGCGTTCGGGGGGATGCCGGGGAGCTGTTTTTT
TRBD1	few	TRBV20-1	TRBJ2-5	14	CSVTDREQGETQYF	TGCAGTGTCACGGACAGGGAGCAGGGTGAGACCCAGTACTTC
NA	few	TRBV15	TRBJ2-1	14	CATSKALGRNEQFF	TGTGCCACCAGCAAAGCTCTAGGGAGGAATGAGCAGTTCTTC
NA	many	TRBV24-1	TRBJ2-3	15	CATSDFGGVADTQYF	TGTGCCACCAGTGACTTTGGAGGGGTGGCAGATACGCAGTATTTT
NA	NA	TRBV11-1	TRBJ1-2	15	CASSSPQTGNYGYTF	TGTGCCAGCAGTTCCCCCCAGACTGGGAACTATGGCTACACCTTC
NA	many	TRBV6-5	TRBJ2-7	13	CASSYSLGGEQYF	TGTGCCAGCAGTTACTCTTTGGGGGGCGAGCAGTACTTC
NA	few	TRBV6-1	TRBJ1-1	15	CASSEDLGGRAEAFF	TGTGCCAGCAGTGAAGACTTGGGTGGTAGGGCTGAAGCTTTCTTT
TRBD1	many	TRBV6-1	TRBJ1-5	13	CASSTTGRQPQHF	TGTGCCAGCAGTACGACAGGGAGGCAGCCCCAGCATTTT
NA	few	TRBV11-3	TRBJ2-5	15	CASSLTGANQETQYF	TGTGCCAGCAGCTTAACTGGGGCCAACCAAGAGACCCAGTACTTC
TRBD2	NA	TRBV2	TRBJ2-2	15	CASSVLGRETGELFF	TGTGCCAGCAGTGTACTCGGGAGGGAGACCGGGGAGCTGTTTTTT
NA	medium-sized	TRBV19	TRBJ2-3	17	CASRGQQNPGSTDTQYF	TGTGCCAGTAGAGGTCAACAGAACCCGGGTAGCACAGATACGCAGTATTTT
NA	many	TRBV11-3	TRBJ1-2	14	CASSLGPGKSGYTF	TGTGCCAGCAGCTTAGGCCCAGGGAAAAGTGGCTACACCTTC
NA	NA	TRBV30	TRBJ2-3	11	CAWTYTDMQYF	TGTGCCTGGACCTACACAGATATGCAGTATTTT
TRBD1	medium-sized	TRBV19	TRBJ1-5	18	CASSMGRPGQGSNQPQHF	TGTGCCAGTAGTATGGGAAGACCGGGACAGGGGAGCAATCAGCCCCAGCATTTT
NA	few	TRBV27	TRBJ2-6	14	CASTTGRGANVLTF	TGTGCCAGCACAACAGGGCGAGGGGCCAACGTCCTGACTTTC
TRBD2	many	TRBV5-4	TRBJ2-7	15	CASSLPAGVQYGQYF	TGTGCCAGCAGCTTGCCAGCGGGAGTCCAATACGGGCAGTACTTC
NA	few	TRBV6-1	TRBJ2-1	15	CASIALSRWDNEQFF	TGTGCCAGCATTGCCCTGAGCCGGTGGGACAATGAGCAGTTCTTC
NA	few	TRBV6-4	TRBJ1-1	13	CASSDSEYTEAFF	TGTGCCAGCAGTGATTCAGAATACACTGAAGCTTTCTTT
NA	many	TRBV2	TRBJ1-6	16	CASSEALTVFGSPLHF	TGTGCCAGCAGTGAAGCGCTTACGGTATTCGGTTCACCCCTCCACTTT
NA	many	TRBV28	TRBJ1-5	13	CASIPWGNQPQHF	TGTGCCAGCATTCCCTGGGGCAATCAGCCCCAGCATTTT
NA	NA	TRBV27	TRBJ2-3	14	CASSLVGTTDTQYF	TGTGCCAGCAGTTTGGTGGGAACCACAGATACGCAGTATTTT
NA	NA	TRBV6-2/TRBV6-3	TRBJ2-7	15	CASSYSEGEAYEQYF	TGTGCCAGCAGTTACTCAGAGGGGGAGGCCTACGAGCAGTACTTC
NA	many	TRBV6-1	TRBJ1-4	17	CASSRGKTGRLREKLFF	TGTGCCAGCAGCCGGGGTAAAACGGGACGGCTCAGAGAAAAACTGTTTTTT
NA	medium-sized	TRBV5-1	TRBJ2-3	17	CASSPAAAWVSTDTQYF	TGCGCCAGCTCTCCGGCGGCAGCCTGGGTTTCCACAGATACGCAGTATTTT